This TCR beta chain originates from a study of shared clonotypes between healthy human individuals. Genomic DNA per cell subset filled all wells of several immunoSEQ plates. Sequenced by immunoSEQ multiplex PCR; TCRdb stores in-frame clones only, minus some. In the table there are roughly 1,600,000 clones, approximately 98.5% of which are singletons. Findings of the study overall: Naive subsets, compared against memory subsets, generally had larger estimated richness values. Shared clonotypes across all four donors exceeded non-shared ones in generation probability.

Healthy and HIV-negative, the adult donors had no recent acute infections or vaccinations. In regard to this clone: Its antigen is currently unknown.

The receptor was isolated from a man aged 25 to 40 in good health. Sequences were obtained from naive CD4+ T cells sorted from blood. Documented subset: CD45RA+ positively selected.

The CDR3 DNA reads TGTGCCAGCAGCTTAGTGGCAGGAGTTCAAGAGACCCAGTACTTC. Translating gives CASSLVAGVQETQYF. The chain recombines TRBV7-8 with TRBJ2-5; no definite D call. Germline V CDR1 and CDR2: SGHVS, FQNEAQ. Trimming pared 1 base from V and 2 bases from J, leaving 11 bases between. CDR3 length: 15 amino acids.